This TCR beta chain was obtained from a study of T-cell reconstitution after alpha-beta-depleted transplantation in children. The germline V gene has CDR1 MNHNS and CDR2 SASEGT. Trimming pared 4 bases from V and 5 bases from J, leaving 8 bases between. The CDR3 has 13 amino acids. Preparation of the TCRbeta library involved a method that used unique molecular identifiers. TCRdb recomputed calls from the PCR reads with MiXCR, one row per CDR3 protein. Of roughly 500,000 distinct CDR3 sequences in the sample, about an eighth were seen once. This clonotype was detected many times. The source is a human donor who donated a stem cell graft to a child with combined immunodeficiency. This chain connects TRBV6-1 to TRBJ2-2; D not resolved. Sequencing was performed on PBMCs from the stem cell graft donor, taken from the stem cell graft. This CDR3 reads CASSVLGTGELFF. The CDR3 bases are TGTGCCAGCAGTGTGCTGGGGACCGGGGAGCTGTTTTTT.